The entry below describes one TCR beta chain. This sample is drawn from a study of control samples from healthy donors and cancer patients. With V trimmed by 1 base and J by 8 bases, 4 bases remained unmatched. This CDR3 has 13 amino acids. Germline V gene sequence: CDR1 SGHTA, CDR2 FQGTGA. Sequencing was performed with immunoSEQ multiplex PCR; in TCRdb, only in-frame clones are kept and a portion is missing. The table lists 45,000 to 60,000 clones, about 93% of them singletons. Sequenced sample: blood. V is TRBV7-3 and J is TRBJ1-2, with 7 nucleotides matching TRBD1. The TCR sequence derives from a man aged 25 to 45 in good health. The DNA of the CDR3 is TGTGCCAGCAGCTTAAACAGGGGCGGGGGCTACACCTTC. Amino acid sequence: CASSLNRGGGYTF. The full variable domain, completed using reference TRBV7-3 and TRBJ1-2, is GAGVSQTPSNKVTEKGKYVELRCDPISGHTALYWYRQSLGQGPEFLIYFQGTGAADDSGLPNDRFFAVRPEGSVSTLKIQRTERGDSAVYLCASSLNRGGGYTFGSGTRLTVV.